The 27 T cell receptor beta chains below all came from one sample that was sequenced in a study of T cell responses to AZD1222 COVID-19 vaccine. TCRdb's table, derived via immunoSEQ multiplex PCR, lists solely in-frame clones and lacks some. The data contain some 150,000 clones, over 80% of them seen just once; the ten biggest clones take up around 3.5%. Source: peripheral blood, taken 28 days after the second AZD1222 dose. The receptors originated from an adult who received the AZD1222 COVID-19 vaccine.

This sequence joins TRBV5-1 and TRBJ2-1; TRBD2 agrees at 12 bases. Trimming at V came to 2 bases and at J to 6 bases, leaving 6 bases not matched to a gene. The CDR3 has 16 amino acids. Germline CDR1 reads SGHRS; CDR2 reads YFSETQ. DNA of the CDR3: TGCGCCAGCAGCTTAGGAGGGACTAGCGGGTCCAATGAGCAGTTCTTC. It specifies CASSLGGTSGSNEQFF.

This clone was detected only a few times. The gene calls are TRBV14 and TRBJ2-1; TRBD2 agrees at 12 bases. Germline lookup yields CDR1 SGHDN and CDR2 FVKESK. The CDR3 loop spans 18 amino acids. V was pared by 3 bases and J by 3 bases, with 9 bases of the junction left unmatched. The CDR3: CASSQALGLAGFYNEQFF. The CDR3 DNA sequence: TGTGCCAGCAGCCAGGCACTTGGACTAGCGGGGTTCTACAATGAGCAGTTCTTC.

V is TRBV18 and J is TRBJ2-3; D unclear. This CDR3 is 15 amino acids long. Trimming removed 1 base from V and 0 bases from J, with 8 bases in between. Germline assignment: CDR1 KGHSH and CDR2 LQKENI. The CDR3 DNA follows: TGTGCCAGCTCACCACAACTGGCTAGCACAGATACGCAGTATTTT. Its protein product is CASSPQLASTDTQYF.

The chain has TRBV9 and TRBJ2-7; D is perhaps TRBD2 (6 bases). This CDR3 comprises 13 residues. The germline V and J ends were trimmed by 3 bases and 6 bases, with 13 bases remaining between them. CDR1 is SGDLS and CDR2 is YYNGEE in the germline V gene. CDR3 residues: CASSAPGRLEQYF. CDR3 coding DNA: TGTGCCAGCAGCGCCCCGGGGAGGCTCGAGCAGTACTTC.

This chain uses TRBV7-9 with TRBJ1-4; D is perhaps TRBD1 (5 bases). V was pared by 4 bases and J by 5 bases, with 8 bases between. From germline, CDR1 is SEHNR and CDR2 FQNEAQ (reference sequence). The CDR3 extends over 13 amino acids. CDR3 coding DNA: TGTGCCAGCAGCTCGGAGGGGAATGAAAAACTGTTTTTT. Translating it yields CASSSEGNEKLFF.

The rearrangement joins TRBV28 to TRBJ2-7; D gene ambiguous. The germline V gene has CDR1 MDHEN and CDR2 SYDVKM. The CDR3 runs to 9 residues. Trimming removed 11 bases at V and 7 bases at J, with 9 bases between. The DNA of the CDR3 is TGTGCCTCCGGGCAAGAGCAGTACTTC. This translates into CASGQEQYF. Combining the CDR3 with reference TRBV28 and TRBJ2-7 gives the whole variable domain DVKVTQSSRYLVKRTGEKVFLECVQDMDHENMFWYRQDPGLGLRLIYFSYDVKMKEKGDIPEGYSVSREKKERFSLILESASTNQTSMYLCASGQEQYFGPGTRLTVT.

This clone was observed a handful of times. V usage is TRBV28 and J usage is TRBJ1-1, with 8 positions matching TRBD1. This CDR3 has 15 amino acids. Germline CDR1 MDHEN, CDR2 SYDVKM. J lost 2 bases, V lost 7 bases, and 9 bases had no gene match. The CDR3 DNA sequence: TGTGCCAGCACCCCGACAGGGGCCCCAAACACTGAAGCTTTCTTT. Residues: CASTPTGAPNTEAFF.

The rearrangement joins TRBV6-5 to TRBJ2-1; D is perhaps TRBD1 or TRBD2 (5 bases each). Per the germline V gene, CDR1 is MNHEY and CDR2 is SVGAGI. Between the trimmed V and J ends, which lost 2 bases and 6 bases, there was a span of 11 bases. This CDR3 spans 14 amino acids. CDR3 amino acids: CASSYGGWGNEQFF. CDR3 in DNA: TGTGCCAGCAGTTACGGGGGTTGGGGCAATGAGCAGTTCTTC.

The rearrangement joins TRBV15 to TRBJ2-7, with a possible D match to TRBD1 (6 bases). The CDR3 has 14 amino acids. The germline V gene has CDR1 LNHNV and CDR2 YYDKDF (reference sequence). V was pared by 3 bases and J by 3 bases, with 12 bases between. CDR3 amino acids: CATSRPGHLYEQYF. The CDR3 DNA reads TGTGCCACCAGCAGGCCGGGACACCTCTACGAGCAGTACTTC.

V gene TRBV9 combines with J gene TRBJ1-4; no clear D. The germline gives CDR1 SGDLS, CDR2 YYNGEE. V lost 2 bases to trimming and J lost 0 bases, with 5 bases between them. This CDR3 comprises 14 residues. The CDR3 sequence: CASSVDTTNEKLFF. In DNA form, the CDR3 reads TGTGCCAGCAGCGTTGACACAACTAATGAAAAACTGTTTTTT.

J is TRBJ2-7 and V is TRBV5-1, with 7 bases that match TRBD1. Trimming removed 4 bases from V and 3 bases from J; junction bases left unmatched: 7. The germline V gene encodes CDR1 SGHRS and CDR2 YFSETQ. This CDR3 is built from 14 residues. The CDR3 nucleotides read TGCGCCAGCAGCCCCGAGGGACAGAACTACGAGCAGTACTTC. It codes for CASSPEGQNYEQYF.

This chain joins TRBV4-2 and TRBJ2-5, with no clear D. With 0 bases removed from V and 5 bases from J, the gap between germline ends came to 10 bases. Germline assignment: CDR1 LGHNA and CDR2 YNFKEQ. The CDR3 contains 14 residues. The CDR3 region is CASSQERFRETQYF. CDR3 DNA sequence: TGTGCCAGCAGCCAAGAAAGGTTCCGGGAGACCCAGTACTTC.

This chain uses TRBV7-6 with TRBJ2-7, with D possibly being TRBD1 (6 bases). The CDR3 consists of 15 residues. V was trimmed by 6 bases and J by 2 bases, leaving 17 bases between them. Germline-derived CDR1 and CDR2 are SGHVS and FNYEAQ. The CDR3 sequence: CASSLGARGAYEQYF. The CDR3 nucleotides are TGTGCCAGCAGTCTAGGGGCCAGGGGAGCCTACGAGCAGTACTTC.

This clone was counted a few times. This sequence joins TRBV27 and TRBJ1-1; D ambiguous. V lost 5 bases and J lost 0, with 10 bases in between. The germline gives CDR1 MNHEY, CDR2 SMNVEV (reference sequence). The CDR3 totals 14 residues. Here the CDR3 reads CASSPSKMNTEAFF. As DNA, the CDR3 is TGTGCCAGCAGTCCCTCTAAGATGAACACTGAAGCTTTCTTT.

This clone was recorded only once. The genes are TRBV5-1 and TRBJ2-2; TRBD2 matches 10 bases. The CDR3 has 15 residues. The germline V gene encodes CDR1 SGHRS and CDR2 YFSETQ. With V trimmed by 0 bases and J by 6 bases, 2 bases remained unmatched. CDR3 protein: CASSLALAGAGELFF. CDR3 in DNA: TGCGCCAGCAGCTTGGCCCTAGCGGGAGCCGGGGAGCTGTTTTTT.

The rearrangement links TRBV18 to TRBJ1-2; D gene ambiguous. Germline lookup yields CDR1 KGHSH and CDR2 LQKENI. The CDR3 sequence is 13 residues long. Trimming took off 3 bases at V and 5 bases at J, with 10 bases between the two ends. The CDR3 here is CASSPSSDYGYTF. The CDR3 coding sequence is TGTGCCAGCTCACCCTCCAGCGATTATGGCTACACCTTC.

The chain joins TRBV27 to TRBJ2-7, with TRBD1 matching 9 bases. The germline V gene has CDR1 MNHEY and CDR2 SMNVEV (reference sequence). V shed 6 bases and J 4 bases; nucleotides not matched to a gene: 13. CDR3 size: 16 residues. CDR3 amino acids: CASSLTAGQGQYEQYF. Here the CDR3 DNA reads TGTGCCAGCAGCCTTACGGCCGGACAGGGGCAGTACGAGCAGTACTTC.

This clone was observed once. The DNA for the CDR3 is TGTGCCAGCAGCCCTCACTTGGCAGGGAGCAATCAGCCCCAGCATTTT. As protein: CASSPHLAGSNQPQHF. The chain is built from TRBV6-2 or TRBV6-3 and TRBJ1-5; D might be TRBD1 (5 bases). Germline CDR1 reads MNHEY; CDR2 reads SVGEGT. The CDR3 runs to 16 residues. V was pared by 6 bases and J by 1 base, with 16 bases between.

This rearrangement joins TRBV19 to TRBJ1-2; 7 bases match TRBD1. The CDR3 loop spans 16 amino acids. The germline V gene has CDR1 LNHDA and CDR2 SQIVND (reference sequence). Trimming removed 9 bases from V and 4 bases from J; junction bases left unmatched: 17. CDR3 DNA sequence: TGTGCCAGCATATTCACCGGACAGGCGCCCTTCTATGGCTACACCTTC. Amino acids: CASIFTGQAPFYGYTF.

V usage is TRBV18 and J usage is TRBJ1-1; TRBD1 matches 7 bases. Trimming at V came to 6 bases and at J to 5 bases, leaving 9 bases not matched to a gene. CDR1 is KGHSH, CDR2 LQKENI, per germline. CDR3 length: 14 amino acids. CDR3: CASSSDRIGTEAFF. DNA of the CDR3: TGTGCCAGCTCTTCGGACAGGATAGGAACTGAAGCTTTCTTT. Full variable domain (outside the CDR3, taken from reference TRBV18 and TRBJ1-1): NAGVMQNPRHLVRRRGQEARLRCSPMKGHSHVYWYRQLPEEGLKFMVYLQKENIIDESGMPKERFSAEFPKEGPSILRIQQVVRGDSAAYFCASSSDRIGTEAFFGQGTRLTVV.

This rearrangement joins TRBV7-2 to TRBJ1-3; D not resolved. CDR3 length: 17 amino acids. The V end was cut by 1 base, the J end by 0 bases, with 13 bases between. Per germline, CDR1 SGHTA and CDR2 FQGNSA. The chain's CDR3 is CASSLVAQTHSGNTIYF. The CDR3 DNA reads TGTGCCAGCAGCTTAGTAGCCCAGACACACTCTGGAAACACCATATATTTT.

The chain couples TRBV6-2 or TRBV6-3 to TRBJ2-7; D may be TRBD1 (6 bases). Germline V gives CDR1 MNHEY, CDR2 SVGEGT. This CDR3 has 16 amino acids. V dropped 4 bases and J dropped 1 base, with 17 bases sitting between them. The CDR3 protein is CASSFGLQGISYEQYF. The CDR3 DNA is TGTGCCAGCAGTTTTGGTCTTCAGGGGATATCCTACGAGCAGTACTTC.

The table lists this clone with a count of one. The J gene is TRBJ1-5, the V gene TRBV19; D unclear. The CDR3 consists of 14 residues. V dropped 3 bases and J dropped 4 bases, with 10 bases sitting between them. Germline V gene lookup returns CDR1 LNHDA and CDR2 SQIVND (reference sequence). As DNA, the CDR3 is TGTGCCAGTAGTATGGGTCGTCGGAATCAGCCCCAGCATTTT. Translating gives CASSMGRRNQPQHF.

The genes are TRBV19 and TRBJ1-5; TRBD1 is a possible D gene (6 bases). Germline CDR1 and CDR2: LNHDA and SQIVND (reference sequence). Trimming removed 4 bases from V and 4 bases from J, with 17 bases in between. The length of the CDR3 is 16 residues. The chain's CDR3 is CASSTVRRQENQPQHF. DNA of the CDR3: TGTGCCAGTAGTACCGTCAGGAGACAGGAGAATCAGCCCCAGCATTTT.

The CDR3 loop reads CASSIPRYSNQPQHF. The DNA of the CDR3 is TGTGCCAGTAGTATACCCCGATATAGCAATCAGCCCCAGCATTTT. J is TRBJ1-5 and V is TRBV19, with unresolved D. V was pared by 2 bases and J by 0 bases, with 8 bases between. The germline V gene encodes CDR1 LNHDA and CDR2 SQIVND (reference sequence). The CDR3 loop spans 15 amino acids.

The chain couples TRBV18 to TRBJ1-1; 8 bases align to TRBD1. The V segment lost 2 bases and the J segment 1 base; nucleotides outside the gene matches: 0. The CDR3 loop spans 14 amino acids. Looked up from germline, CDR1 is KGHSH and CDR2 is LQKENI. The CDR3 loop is CASSPGTGNTEAFF. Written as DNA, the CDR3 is TGTGCCAGCTCACCAGGGACAGGGAACACTGAAGCTTTCTTT. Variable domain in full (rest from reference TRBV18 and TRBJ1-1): NAGVMQNPRHLVRRRGQEARLRCSPMKGHSHVYWYRQLPEEGLKFMVYLQKENIIDESGMPKERFSAEFPKEGPSILRIQQVVRGDSAAYFCASSPGTGNTEAFFGQGTRLTVV.

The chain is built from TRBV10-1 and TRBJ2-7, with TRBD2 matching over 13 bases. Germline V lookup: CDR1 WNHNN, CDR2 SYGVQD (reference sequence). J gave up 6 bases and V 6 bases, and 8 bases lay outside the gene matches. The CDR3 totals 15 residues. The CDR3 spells CASRTRTSGSSEQYF. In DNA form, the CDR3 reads TGCGCCAGCAGGACGAGGACTAGCGGGAGTTCCGAGCAGTACTTC.